Described below is a single T cell receptor (beta chain) sequence and its context. The target antigen is unknown. The data stem from a study of graft-versus-host responses after intestinal transplantation. Whole-study context: Recipients had transplants, and these were multivisceral, liver-intestinal, or isolated intestinal. Study-level findings and limits: Early after transplant, HvG clones declined as circulating GvH clones peaked.

Germline CDR1 and CDR2: KGHSH and LQKENI. J was trimmed by 4 bases and V by 6 bases; bases with no gene match: 6. CDR3 size: 15 residues. The method was immunoSEQ multiplex PCR; TCRdb's version includes in-frame clones alone and lacks a portion of them. The table lists about 120,000 clones, 85% to 95% of them singletons. The V gene is TRBV18, the J gene TRBJ2-5; 12 bases are shared with TRBD2. The sequence was collected from a human donor who received an intestinal transplant. Sequencing used unstimulated CD4+ T cells sorted from spleen or lymph node cells, obtained before intestinal transplant. The chain's CDR3 is CASSLLAGGIETQYF. CDR3 DNA: TGTGCCAGCTCTTTACTAGCGGGAGGAATAGAGACCCAGTACTTC.